This entry describes one TCR beta chain. There is no known antigen for this receptor. The input lacks base qualities; no much larger clone sits a single base away. A second Seattle source provided samples from volunteer blood donors who had recovered from COVID-19. Collaborating institutions collected whole blood in K2EDTA tubes following their own protocols. For TCRbeta analysis, collaborator samples were shipped as frozen whole blood, as isolated PBMCs, or as DNA extracted from either sample type. TCRbeta CDR3 regions were amplified from genomic DNA by means of the immunoSEQ Assay, a bias-controlled multiplex PCR. As for how the authors treated the data: The number of nucleated cells in each sample was estimated from the amplification of reference gene primers within the assay. To quantify the absolute abundance of each unique TCRbeta CDR3 rearrangement, sequence reads were collapsed and filtered. Productive Simpson clonality was computed per sample as the square root of Simpson's diversity index over productive rearrangements. Sourced from immuneACCESS, this table was stored by TCRdb with only in-frame sequences that have V and J called. A share of the clones is absent; for the studies checked, an unresolved V gene accounts for under half, and the remainder has no known explanation. D and trimming come from the DNA, and the V and J calls and clone size come from that table. The sample records about 140,000 clones, 80% of which are singletons. The ten biggest clones cover 3.5% of the sample.

The sample comes from a study of blood T cell repertoires in COVID-19 (dated by TCRdb to about 2020). Regarding the study in general: Samples from collaborators originated in the United States, Italy and Spain and spanned both the acute and convalescent phases of COVID-19. The material from the prospective study consisted of cDNA or gDNA derived from T cells, B-cell-depleted T cells, or PBMCs. Subjects who had been exposed to COVID-19, were actively infected with it, or had recovered from it provided the deeply sampled blood TCRbeta repertoires that made up the dataset. The repertoires were made available in a free public database intended to serve as a resource for research on the immune response to SARS-CoV-2. Samples were obtained from the ongoing ImmuneRACE study (first 160 participants) and from 1,254 subjects provided by 6 global collaborators. Sample metadata almost always included a de-identified subject ID, COVID-19 status, age in years and sex. Where available, HLA class I and class II types were obtained from metadata supplied by the sample provider rather than from assay-based typing.

Broad study findings and their caveats: The amount of clinical and demographic metadata varied by source and participant and was provided uncurated.

This sequence was found in a man in his 70s who had recovered from COVID-19. Specimen: peripheral blood.

This receptor carries the CDR3 CASSLVSRAGNTIYF. The DNA sequence is given as TGTGCCAGCAGCTTGGTGTCAAGAGCTGGAAACACCATATATTTT. The chain couples TRBV5-6 to TRBJ1-3, with the identity of the D gene unclear. The CDR3 holds 15 amino acids from the cysteine to the phenylalanine. The retained sequence is limited to the CDR3, 45 bases, with the frame set at the first base. V lost 0 bases and J lost 2 bases; the stretch between them is 9 bases long. CDR1 and CDR2 (SGHDT, YYEEEE) derive from the germline V gene. The full variable domain, completed from the reference TRBV5-6 and TRBJ1-3 proteins outside the CDR3, reads DAGVTQSPTHLIKTRGQQVTLRCSPKSGHDTVSWYQQALGQGPQFIFQYYEEEERQRGNFPDRFSGHQFPNYSSELNVNALLLGDSALYLCASSLVSRAGNTIYFGEGSWLTVV.